This T cell receptor beta chain was observed in a study of T cell responses to AZD1222 COVID-19 vaccine. Study summary: Second doses were pooled across both intervals (about 4 or about 12 weeks). The study's findings and limits: Just 5 to 7 AZD1222 recipients were seropositive at baseline.

The CDR3 is made up of 13 amino acids. Germline CDR1 and CDR2: SQVTM and ANQGSEA. The ends were cut back, 6 bases at V and 0 bases at J, with 8 bases in the middle. Sequencing used immunoSEQ multiplex PCR; TCRdb keeps in-frame clones, though not all of them. The sample carries roughly 160,000 clones, 75% to 90% recorded once. Concerning this clone itself: The antigen remains undetermined.

The rearrangement links TRBV29-1 to TRBJ2-2; TRBD2 is a possible D gene (6 bases). This specimen was peripheral blood, taken on day 0 of AZD1222 vaccination. The TCR originated in an adult in good health. The CDR3 spells CSVGTSNTGELFF. Written as DNA, the CDR3 is TGCAGCGTCGGGACTTCGAACACCGGGGAGCTGTTTTTT.